These T cell receptor beta chains were read from a single sample in a study of CD8 T cells in Susac syndrome. TCRdb called the immunoSEQ multiplex PCR reads again in MiXCR, with one record for every CDR3 protein. The table records 65,000 to 90,000 distinct CDR3 sequences, approximately 95% of them present only once. Input material: CD8+ T cells from PBMCs. These receptors originate from a human donor with multiple sclerosis. Both conserved end residues are part of each CDR3. A D gene is named only where the DNA matches it firmly. A row's size may be missing; if present it is once, few, many or a size class.

clone_size j_call v_call d_call cdr3_aa cdr3_nt
once TRBJ2-2 TRBV29-1 - CSVDNTGELFF TGCAGCGTTGATAACACCGGGGAGCTGTTTTTT
- TRBJ2-5 TRBV11-2 - CASSSPLEGAQYF TGTGCCAGCAGCTCCCCCTTAGAGGGGGCCCAGTACTTC
- TRBJ1-5 TRBV6-5 TRBD1 CASSLTGGGQPQHF TGTGCCAGCAGTCTTACAGGGGGCGGTCAGCCCCAGCATTTT
once TRBJ2-7 TRBV19 TRBD1 CASSAGQGSHEQYF TGTGCCAGTAGTGCGGGACAGGGGTCCCACGAGCAGTACTTC
- TRBJ1-2 TRBV3-1 - CASSHRQRKHGYTF TGTGCCAGCAGCCACCGGCAGAGGAAGCATGGCTACACCTTC
- TRBJ1-6 TRBV6-5 - CASSYSGANSPLHF TGTGCCAGCAGTTACTCGGGAGCGAATTCACCCCTCCACTTT
- TRBJ1-1 TRBV6-5 TRBD1 CASSSGGGGEAFF TGTGCCAGCAGCTCAGGGGGCGGCGGTGAAGCTTTCTTT
- TRBJ2-3 TRBV21-1 - CASSKDSGDTQYF TGTGCCAGCAGCAAGGATTCTGGCGATACGCAGTATTTT
- TRBJ2-7 TRBV7-8 TRBD1 CASSWTGDVEQYF TGTGCCAGCAGCTGGACAGGGGACGTCGAGCAGTACTTC
- TRBJ2-7 TRBV20-1 TRBD1 CSARDEGTGSSYEQYF TGCAGTGCTAGAGATGAGGGGACAGGGAGCTCCTACGAGCAGTACTTC
once TRBJ2-1 TRBV7-6 TRBD1 CASSPGGEQYSYNEQFF TGTGCCAGCAGCCCAGGGGGCGAGCAGTACTCCTACAATGAGCAGTTCTTC
- TRBJ2-1 TRBV6-2/TRBV6-3 TRBD2 CASSYGATSGGNEQFF TGTGCCAGCAGTTACGGGGCGACTAGCGGGGGCAATGAGCAGTTCTTC
- TRBJ2-7 TRBV3-1 TRBD2 CASSQDREGPYEQYF TGTGCCAGCAGCCAAGATCGGGAGGGCCCATACGAGCAGTACTTC
- TRBJ1-4 TRBV7-9 - CASSLQQGSGKTRNEKLFF TGTGCCAGCAGCTTACAACAAGGGAGTGGTAAAACCCGTAATGAAAAACTGTTTTTT
- TRBJ2-6 TRBV12-3/TRBV12-4 TRBD1 CASSLTPGGSGANVLTF TGTGCCAGCAGTCTCACCCCAGGGGGCTCTGGGGCCAACGTCCTGACTTTC
once TRBJ2-7 TRBV4-1 TRBD1 CASSDPGQGSYEQYF TGCGCCAGCAGCGACCCGGGACAGGGGTCCTACGAGCAGTACTTC
- TRBJ2-7 TRBV27 - CASSLSHGLGTEQYF TGTGCCAGCAGTTTAAGCCACGGACTGGGGACGGAGCAGTACTTC
- TRBJ2-7 TRBV7-9 TRBD1 CASSPDRVAYYEQYF TGTGCCAGCAGCCCGGACAGGGTGGCCTACTACGAGCAGTACTTC
- TRBJ1-5 TRBV6-1 - CASSTAWPQHF TGTGCCAGCAGTACCGCATGGCCCCAGCATTTT
- TRBJ2-2 TRBV6-1 TRBD2 CASSEGGYSAGELFF TGTGCCAGCAGTGAGGGGGGGTACAGCGCCGGGGAGCTGTTTTTT
- TRBJ1-1 TRBV7-9 TRBD1 CASSPTGRNMNTEAFF TGTGCCAGCAGCCCGACAGGGAGAAACATGAACACTGAAGCTTTCTTT
- TRBJ2-5 TRBV7-2 - CASSFSGRQETQYF TGTGCCAGCAGCTTTTCGGGGAGACAAGAGACCCAGTACTTC
- TRBJ2-3 TRBV12-5 - CASGLEGDTQYF TGTGCTAGTGGTTTGGAGGGAGATACGCAGTATTTT
- TRBJ1-1 TRBV14 - CASSQLRERGDTEAFF TGTGCCAGCAGCCAACTCCGGGAGCGGGGGGACACTGAAGCTTTCTTT
- TRBJ2-7 TRBV29-1 TRBD2 CSVGPSGSYEQYF TGCAGCGTGGGTCCTAGCGGATCCTACGAGCAGTACTTC
- TRBJ1-1 TRBV10-3 - CAIMGEWGVTEAFF TGTGCCATCATGGGGGAGTGGGGCGTCACTGAAGCTTTCTTT
- TRBJ1-2 TRBV12-3/TRBV12-4 - CASSAPSPGYTF TGTGCCAGCAGTGCCCCGAGTCCTGGCTACACCTTC
- TRBJ2-3 TRBV7-8 TRBD1 CASSSRTGLTDTQYF TGTGCCAGCAGCTCCAGGACAGGCCTCACAGATACGCAGTATTTT
- TRBJ2-2 TRBV5-6 - CASSLANGELFF TGTGCCAGCAGCTTGGCGAACGGGGAGCTGTTTTTT
once TRBJ1-1 TRBV30 - CAWSLASEAFF TGTGCCTGGAGTCTGGCCAGTGAGGCTTTCTTT